The entry below describes one T cell receptor beta chain. The table came from immunoSEQ multiplex PCR; TCRdb's copy has only in-frame clones and leaves some out. The sample has about 130,000 clones; approximately 90% are singletons. Germline V gene sequence: CDR1 SGHAT, CDR2 FQNNGV. This CDR3 comprises 15 residues. J gave up 4 bases and V 3 bases, and 7 bases lay outside the gene matches. The sample comes from a study of control samples from healthy donors and cancer patients. The source material was blood. J is TRBJ2-7 and V is TRBV11-2, with 9 bases fitting TRBD1. The TCR comes from a man younger than 35 in good health. The CDR3 DNA is TGTGCCAGCAGCTTGACAGGGGGTAATAAGTACGAGCAGTACTTC. It is translated as CASSLTGGNKYEQYF.